Described below is a single T cell receptor beta chain sequence and its context. Its matching antigen is unknown. TCR beta sequencing was performed on blood CD8+ and CD4+ T cells. The multiple sclerosis control group consisted of treatment-naive patients whose relapsing-remitting disease, which was either stable or active, fulfilled revised McDonald criteria. Germline V gene data show CDR1 as MGHRA and CDR2 as YSYEKL. This CDR3 spans 15 amino acids. With 3 bases clipped from V and 3 bases from J, the junction kept 6 bases outside the gene matches. The data were taken from a study of CD8 T cells in Susac syndrome. Study-level points and caveats: Individuals included in the TCR sequencing and HLA analysis were acknowledged by the study to be relatively few in number.

cDNA came from approximately 0.5 to 1 ug RNA primed by random hexamers. With immunoSEQ multiplex PCR, TCR beta CDR3 was amplified across 54 Vbeta and 13 Jbeta. One entry per CDR3 protein results from TCRdb running MiXCR on the immunoSEQ multiplex PCR reads. This sample has 250,000 to 300,000 distinct CDR3 sequences, with roughly 85% found just once. The chain couples TRBV4-1 to TRBJ2-7, with 9 bases that match TRBD2. Sequencing used CD8+ T cells from PBMCs. The clonotype was recovered from a human donor with multiple sclerosis. The CDR3 sequence is CASSHKAGGSYEQYF. DNA for the CDR3: TGCGCCAGCAGCCACAAAGCGGGAGGTAGCTACGAGCAGTACTTC.